Described below is a single T cell receptor (beta chain) sequence and its context. Study processing details: Estimation of nucleated cell counts relied on the amplification of reference gene primers. Here immunoSEQ multiplex PCR was the method, and the copy in TCRdb shows in-frame clones only, minus some. The V and J calls and clone size come from that table; D and trimming were worked out from the DNA. The table lists under 100,000 clones, around 83% of them singletons. These data are taken from a study of blood T cell repertoires in COVID-19. This CDR3 is 14 amino acids long. CDR1 is SGHRS and CDR2 is YFSETQ in the germline V gene. V dropped 3 bases and J dropped 0 bases, with 6 bases sitting between them.

The chain couples TRBV5-1 to TRBJ2-2; D is ambiguous. The specimen was peripheral blood. The TCR was taken from a woman aged 55-69 years with acute or convalescent COVID-19. CDR3 DNA sequence: TGCGCCAGCAGCTCCCCTCCGAACACCGGGGAGCTGTTTTTT. Its protein is CASSSPPNTGELFF.